This passage covers 20 T cell receptor beta chains from one sample sequenced in a study of OX40 agonist ivuxolimab in advanced cancers. This table comes from immunoSEQ multiplex PCR, and its TCRdb copy is limited to in-frame clones, with some not included. The table records about 36,000 clones, around 77% of them present only once. The sequenced sample was CD4+ or CD8+ T cells sorted from blood, obtained in a trial of the OX40 agonist ivuxolimab. The source is an adult with an advanced solid tumor such as melanoma, head and neck, liver or kidney cancer.

Of note for this clone: In the same sample, other DNA sequences code for this CDR3. V and J are TRBV7-6 and TRBJ1-5, with D possibly TRBD1 on 5 matching bases. V was clipped by 6 bases and J by 2 bases, with 14 bases between them. CDR3 size: 15 residues. Germline CDR1 SGHVS, CDR2 FNYEAQ. The DNA of the CDR3 is TGTGCCAGCAGTGCAGGGTACGGGGGCAATCAGCCCCAGCATTTT. Its translation is CASSAGYGGNQPQHF.

The CDR3 reads CASSQLGTEAFF. Written as DNA, the CDR3 is TGCGCCAGCAGCCAACTGGGAACTGAAGCTTTCTTT. V and J are TRBV4-1 and TRBJ1-1; D is unresolved. This CDR3 has 12 amino acids. Trimming left V 2 bases short and J 5 bases short, with 6 bases between. The germline V gene has CDR1 MGHRA and CDR2 YSYEKL.

This clone was seen a handful of times. The chain carries TRBV4-1 and TRBJ1-1, with D hard to call. Per germline, CDR1 MGHRA and CDR2 YSYEKL. This CDR3 has 13 amino acids. Between the trimmed V and J ends, which lost 0 bases and 4 bases, there was a span of 6 bases. The CDR3 sequence: CASSQELSTEAFF. In nucleotides, the CDR3 is TGCGCCAGCAGCCAAGAATTAAGCACTGAAGCTTTCTTT.

This clone showed up many times. The gene calls are TRBV5-6 and TRBJ1-6, with D possibly being TRBD1 (6 bases). The CDR3 consists of 14 residues. Germline CDR1 and CDR2: SGHDT and YYEEEE. Trimming shortened V by 6 bases and J by 7 bases, and 14 bases separated the two germline ends. CDR3 sequence reads: CASTISGTNSPLHF. DNA for the CDR3: TGTGCCAGCACTATCTCCGGGACAAATTCACCCCTCCACTTT.

The rearrangement joins TRBV2 to TRBJ2-3, with 12 bases identical to TRBD2. The germline V gene encodes CDR1 SNHLY and CDR2 FYNNEI. The CDR3 length is 16 residues. V shed 4 bases, J shed 3 bases, and the junction held 5 bases outside the gene matches. As DNA, the CDR3 is TGTGCCAGCAGTGGGACTAGCGGGAAGAATACAGATACGCAGTATTTT. This encodes CASSGTSGKNTDTQYF.

This clone was detected only a few times. The V gene is TRBV28, the J gene TRBJ1-1, with D uncertain. The CDR3 is 13 residues long. Looked up from germline, CDR1 is MDHEN and CDR2 is SYDVKM. V shed 4 bases and J shed 3 bases, with 9 bases lying between them. The CDR3 nucleotides read TGTGCCAGCAGTTCAGTCTCGGACACTGAAGCTTTCTTT. Translated, it gives CASSSVSDTEAFF.

This rearrangement joins TRBV25-1 to TRBJ1-2; D may be TRBD1 (5 bases). This CDR3 has 15 residues. The V end was cut by 4 bases, the J end by 4 bases, with 16 bases between. The germline CDR1 and CDR2 sequences are MGHDK and SYGVNS. The CDR3 sequence: CASSGVSQGSYGYTF. CDR3 bases: TGTGCCAGCAGTGGGGTATCGCAGGGATCCTATGGCTACACCTTC.

V and J are TRBV2 and TRBJ2-5; 7 nucleotides match TRBD2. Germline V gene lookup returns CDR1 SNHLY and CDR2 FYNNEI. The CDR3 totals 12 residues. With V trimmed by 9 bases and J by 4 bases, 5 bases remained unmatched. CDR3 coding DNA: TGTGCCAGTTTAGCGGGTAGAGAGACCCAGTACTTC. It is translated as CASLAGRETQYF. Together with reference TRBV2 and TRBJ2-5, the CDR3 gives the full variable domain: EPEVTQTPSHQVTQMGQEVILRCVPISNHLYFYWYRQILGQKVEFLVSFYNNEISEKSEIFDDQFSVERPDGSNFTLKIRSTKLEDSAMYFCASLAGRETQYFGPGTRLLVL.

The V call is TRBV5-6, the J call TRBJ2-1; D not certain. The CDR3 has 12 amino acids. Germline-derived CDR1 and CDR2 are SGHDT and YYEEEE. The germline V and J ends were trimmed by 0 bases and 9 bases, with 7 bases remaining between them. This CDR3 is CASSLGGIEQFF. In DNA form, the CDR3 reads TGTGCCAGCAGCTTGGGTGGAATTGAGCAGTTCTTC.

CDR3 amino acids: CASSLGAGYEQYF. In DNA form, the CDR3 reads TGTGCCAGCAGCTTGGGGGCAGGGTACGAGCAGTACTTC. J is TRBJ2-7 and V is TRBV5-4; D might be TRBD1 (5 bases). CDR3 length equals 13 residues. Trimming pared 0 bases from V and 4 bases from J, leaving 8 bases between. Per the germline V gene, CDR1 is SGHNT and CDR2 is YYREEE (reference sequence).

Here the CDR3 reads CASSLSGDSPLHF. CDR3 DNA: TGTGCCAGCAGTTTATCGGGGGATTCACCCCTCCACTTT. The chain joins TRBV28 to TRBJ1-6, with TRBD1 as a possible D gene (5 bases). The CDR3 is 13 residues long. Trimming took off 1 base at V and 8 bases at J, with 6 bases between the two ends. Germline V lookup: CDR1 MDHEN, CDR2 SYDVKM. The variable domain in full, completed from reference TRBV28 and TRBJ1-6, reads DVKVTQSSRYLVKRTGEKVFLECVQDMDHENMFWYRQDPGLGLRLIYFSYDVKMKEKGDIPEGYSVSREKKERFSLILESASTNQTSMYLCASSLSGDSPLHFGNGTRLTVT.

V and J are TRBV2 and TRBJ2-5; D unclear. The germline V gene encodes CDR1 SNHLY and CDR2 FYNNEI. The CDR3 totals 11 residues. Between the trimmed V and J ends, which lost 8 bases and 3 bases, there was a span of 7 bases. The CDR3 DNA follows: TGTGCCAGCTCCGGCGAAGAGACCCAGTACTTC. Its protein is CASSGEETQYF.

This chain links TRBV2 with TRBJ1-1; D ambiguous. V was shortened by 0 bases and J by 4 bases, with 12 bases between the two germline ends. The V gene's germline CDR1 is SNHLY and CDR2 FYNNEI. The CDR3 has 15 amino acids. The CDR3 loop is CASSEALWGSTEAFF. DNA of the CDR3: TGTGCCAGCAGTGAAGCGTTATGGGGTAGCACTGAAGCTTTCTTT.

The J gene is TRBJ2-7, the V gene TRBV6-5; 8 bases are a match to TRBD1. This CDR3 is 14 amino acids long. The V and J ends lost 0 bases and 3 bases, in that order; junction bases with no gene match: 1. The germline CDR1 and CDR2 sequences are MNHEY and SVGAGI. CDR3: CASSYSTGGYEQYF. The CDR3 DNA sequence: TGTGCCAGCAGTTACTCAACAGGGGGCTACGAGCAGTACTTC.

This chain uses TRBV10-3 with TRBJ2-4, with 7 bases lining up with TRBD1. CDR3 size: 12 residues. With 11 bases clipped from V and 10 bases from J, the junction kept 11 bases outside the gene matches. Per germline, CDR1 ENHRY and CDR2 SYGVKD. CDR3 coding DNA: TGTGCCGTCGGGACAGAGCAGGGGATTCAGTACTTC. Protein: CAVGTEQGIQYF.

This chain uses TRBV4-1 with TRBJ1-2; TRBD1 might be the D (5 bases). V shed 0 bases and J shed 4 bases, with 12 bases lying between them. This CDR3 contains 15 residues. The V gene's germline CDR1 is MGHRA and CDR2 YSYEKL. The CDR3 region has the DNA TGCGCCAGCAGCCAAGATCAGGGTGGGCTCTATGGCTACACCTTC. Protein sequence: CASSQDQGGLYGYTF.

The J gene is TRBJ1-1, the V gene TRBV4-1; D call uncertain. Germline V gene sequence: CDR1 MGHRA, CDR2 YSYEKL. The V end was cut by 0 bases, the J end by 5 bases, with 13 bases between. This CDR3 is 15 amino acids long. CDR3 coding DNA: TGCGCCAGCAGCCAAGACGCGGTCGGGTGGACTGAAGCTTTCTTT. It encodes CASSQDAVGWTEAFF.

This clone was counted once. The genes are TRBV14 and TRBJ2-3; 7 nucleotides line up with TRBD2. This CDR3 is built from 14 residues. Unmatched junction bases numbered 5, after V lost 6 bases and J lost 2 bases. Germline-derived CDR1 and CDR2 are SGHDN and FVKESK. CDR3: CASSLSGTTDTQYF. The CDR3 coding sequence is TGTGCCAGCAGTCTGAGCGGGACCACAGATACGCAGTATTTT. Drawing the rest from reference TRBV14 and TRBJ2-3, the complete variable domain is EAGVTQFPSHSVIEKGQTVTLRCDPISGHDNLYWYRRVMGKEIKFLLHFVKESKQDESGMPNNRFLAERTGGTYSTLKVQPAELEDSGVYFCASSLSGTTDTQYFGPGTRLTVL.

The chain is built from TRBV7-9 and TRBJ2-7; D perhaps matches TRBD1 (5 bases). The germline gives CDR1 SEHNR, CDR2 FQNEAQ (reference sequence). V gave up 5 bases and J gave up 5 bases, with 7 bases separating them. CDR3 size: 11 residues. CDR3 bases: TGTGCCAGCAGCACAGGAAACGAGCAGTACTTC. Protein product: CASSTGNEQYF.

This clone was observed a single time. This rearrangement joins TRBV28 to TRBJ1-4, with D unclear. CDR3 length equals 16 residues. The V end was cut by 7 bases, the J end by 3 bases, with 18 bases between. CDR1 is MDHEN, CDR2 SYDVKM, per germline. This CDR3 is CASTLSPKAANEKLFF. Written as DNA, the CDR3 is TGTGCCAGCACCCTCTCCCCTAAGGCAGCTAATGAAAAACTGTTTTTT.